This T cell receptor (beta chain) was sequenced during a study of lymphopenia after photon versus proton radiotherapy. Only in-frame clones appear in the TCRdb table, and some are missing; sequencing was by immunoSEQ multiplex PCR. The sample records fewer than 65,000 clones, 70% to 90% being singletons. Trimming cost V 1 base and J 8 bases, with 14 bases left between them. This CDR3 region has 15 residues. Germline V lookup: CDR1 ENHRY, CDR2 SYGVKD. The rearrangement links TRBV10-3 to TRBJ1-4; D might be TRBD1 (5 bases). The starting material was peripheral blood, obtained from a patient treated with photon-based radiotherapy. This TCR derives from a man aged 35 to 55 with gastric cancer. CDR3 in DNA: TGTGCCATCAGTGAGTTCCGGGGGGATACGGAAAAACTGTTTTTT. Translation: CAISEFRGDTEKLFF.